This T cell receptor beta chain was sequenced in a study of T cells in Graves' hyperthyroidism and ophthalmopathy. Notes on the study in general: Clonotypes that were expanded in thyroid above 0.001 mostly appeared in blood too.

This CDR3 comprises 14 residues. V lost 6 bases to trimming and J lost 4 bases, with 15 bases between them. Germline V lookup: CDR1 MNHNS, CDR2 SASEGT. The study enrolled patients aged 18 to 65 with newly diagnosed hyperthyroidism of under 2 months' duration. Amplification of TCR beta CDR3 regions used RNA as the template. Carried out on the TCR CDR3, a first-round RT-PCR used the HTBI primer set. TCRdb re-called the multiplex PCR reads with MiXCR, one entry per CDR3 protein. The profile shows about 280,000 distinct CDR3 sequences, 20% to 25% of them singletons. This clonotype came up a few times. The antigen is not known.

The material sequenced was blood. The chain joins TRBV6-1 to TRBJ1-2; the D gene is possibly TRBD1 (6 bases). The sequence derives from a man in his forties with Graves' hyperthyroidism that later progressed to Graves' ophthalmopathy. DNA for the CDR3: TGTGCCAGCAGAAAGACGACAGGTGGCTATGGCTACACCTTC. The encoded protein is CASRKTTGGYGYTF.